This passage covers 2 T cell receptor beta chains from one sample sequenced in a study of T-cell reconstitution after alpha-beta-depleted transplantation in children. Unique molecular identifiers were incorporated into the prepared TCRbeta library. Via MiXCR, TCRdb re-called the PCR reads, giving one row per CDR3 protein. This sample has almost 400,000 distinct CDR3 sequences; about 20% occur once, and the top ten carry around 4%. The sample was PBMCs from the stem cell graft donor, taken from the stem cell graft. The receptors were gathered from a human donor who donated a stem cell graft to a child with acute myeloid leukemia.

The CDR3 here is CASSGLGTDTQYF. The CDR3 DNA is TGTGCCAGCAGTGGATTGGGGACAGATACGCAGTATTTT. The chain recombines TRBV25-1 with TRBJ2-3; D is undetermined. The CDR3 covers 13 residues. The germline V and J ends were trimmed by 4 bases and 3 bases, with 8 bases remaining between them. From germline, CDR1 is MGHDK and CDR2 SYGVNS.

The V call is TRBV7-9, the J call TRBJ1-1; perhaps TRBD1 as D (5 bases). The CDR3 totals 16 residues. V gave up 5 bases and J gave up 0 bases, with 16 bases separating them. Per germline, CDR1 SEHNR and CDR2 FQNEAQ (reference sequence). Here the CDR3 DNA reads TGTGCCAGCAGCATACTACTGGGACGGTTGAACACTGAAGCTTTCTTT. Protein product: CASSILLGRLNTEAFF.